The 5 T cell receptor beta chains reported below all come from one sample, sequenced in a study of T cell responses to AZD1222 COVID-19 vaccine (dated by TCRdb to the early 2020s). The sample's time point label is to be understood as: baseline before first vaccination. The library relied on the immunoSEQ multiplex PCR assay. Imported from immuneACCESS, the table was reduced by TCRdb to in-frame sequences with V and J called. These copies leave out some clones; in studies compared against another copy, an unresolved V gene accounts for under half, and the cause of the remainder is not known. Counted in this sample were 100,000 to 150,000 clones; over 75% of them appeared once. Around 7% of the sample is in the top ten clones. Sequences were derived from peripheral blood, sampled on day 0 of AZD1222 vaccination. The origin of the receptors is an adult in good health.

The rearrangement links TRBV6-5 to TRBJ2-2; 11 bases fit TRBD1. The CDR3 is made up of 16 amino acids. Looked up from germline, CDR1 is MNHEY and CDR2 is SVGAGI. Trimming at V came to 0 bases and at J to 5 bases, leaving 2 bases not matched to a gene. The CDR3 region is CASSYSGTGGTGELFF. DNA for the CDR3: TGTGCCAGCAGTTACTCCGGGACAGGGGGAACCGGGGAGCTGTTTTTT.

This clone was observed a single time. The chain has TRBV27 and TRBJ1-5, with 8 positions matching TRBD1. Germline V gene lookup returns CDR1 MNHEY and CDR2 SMNVEV (reference sequence). V gave up 6 bases and J gave up 1 base; unmatched junction bases: 5. This CDR3 has 15 amino acids. CDR3 in amino acids: CASRDRGLSNQPQHF. The CDR3 DNA is TGTGCCAGCAGAGACAGGGGACTAAGCAATCAGCCCCAGCATTTT.

The V call is TRBV19, the J call TRBJ2-2, with D perhaps TRBD2 (6 bases). The V and J ends lost 3 bases and 6 bases respectively, with 14 bases between them. The germline V gene encodes CDR1 LNHDA and CDR2 SQIVND (reference sequence). The CDR3 loop spans 15 amino acids. The CDR3 protein is CASSIRSGGPGELFF. Written as DNA, the CDR3 is TGTGCCAGTAGTATCAGATCCGGGGGTCCCGGGGAGCTGTTTTTT. Based on the CDR3 plus reference TRBV19 and TRBJ2-2, the full variable domain is DGGITQSPKYLFRKEGQNVTLSCEQNLNHDAMYWYRQDPGQGLRLIYYSQIVNDFQKGDIAEGYSVSREKKESFPLTVTSAQKNPTAFYLCASSIRSGGPGELFFGEGSRLTVL.

The chain uses TRBV7-2 and TRBJ2-7; D may correspond to TRBD1 or TRBD2 (5 bases each). CDR3 length: 16 residues. Germline CDR1 is SGHTA and CDR2 is FQGNSA. V dropped 4 bases and J dropped 2 bases, with 18 bases sitting between them. The CDR3: CASSSNSGTPTYEQYF. The DNA of the CDR3 is TGTGCCAGCAGCTCAAACTCCGGGACGCCTACCTACGAGCAGTACTTC.

The chain links TRBV10-1 to TRBJ1-2, with D possibly TRBD1 on 5 matching bases. This CDR3 is built from 13 residues. V lost 0 bases and J 8 bases, leaving 10 bases between the germline ends. Germline CDR1 WNHNN, CDR2 SYGVQD (reference sequence). The CDR3 is CASSESGTLGYTF. CDR3 coding DNA: TGCGCCAGCAGTGAGTCGGGGACGCTCGGCTACACCTTC.